This entry lists 32 T cell receptor beta chains sequenced from one sample in a study of T cells in women clearing cervical HPV infection. Sequencing used immunoSEQ multiplex PCR; TCRdb keeps in-frame clones, though not all of them. Its table lists around 30,000 clones. Sequenced input: blood buffy coat. The source of these receptors is a woman between 18 and 70 years old with a cervical HPV16 infection that either progressed to CIN3+ or cleared (not recorded which).

In the case of this clone: The sequence runs out 3 residues before the end of the CDR3; the remainder is reconstructed from the germline J gene. The V gene is TRBV7-8, the J gene TRBJ2-2, with 8 positions matching TRBD1. Germline lookup yields CDR1 SGHVS and CDR2 FQNEAQ. The CDR3 covers 14 residues. Partial CDR3 DNA: TGTGCCAGCAGCCCCGGACAGGGTTTTTCACCG. Residues: CASSPGQGFSP. In full, the CDR3 reads CASSPGQGFSPLFF.

About this clone itself: The sequenced fragment ends 3 residues before the CDR3 boundary, so the rest is inferred from the germline J gene. The chain has TRBV6-2 or TRBV6-3 and TRBJ2-3, with D possibly being TRBD1 (6 bases). The CDR3 length is 12 residues. In germline, CDR1 is MNHEY, CDR2 SVGEGT. CDR3 amino acids: CASSDRPETQYF. CDR3 bases read: TGTGCCAGCAGTGACAGGCCGGAGACG.

Notes on this clone: The read terminates 3 residues ahead of where the CDR3 ends, so the germline J gene completes it. The chain recombines TRBV5-5 with TRBJ2-3, with 7 positions matching TRBD1. In germline, CDR1 is SGHKS, CDR2 YYEKEE (reference sequence). This CDR3 spans 14 amino acids. The part of the CDR3 DNA that was read is TGTGCCAGCAGCTACCTACAGGGGAATCAGCCG. As protein: CASSYLQGNQP. From start to end, the CDR3 is CASSYLQGNQPQYF. Full variable domain (remainder filled in from reference TRBV5-5 and TRBJ2-3): DAGVTQSPTHLIKTRGQQVTLRCSPISGHKSVSWYQQVLGQGPQFIFQYYEKEERGRGNFPDRFSARQFPNYSSELNVNALLLGDSALYLCASSYLQGNQPQYFGPGTRLTVL.

About this clone itself: The DNA ends 3 residues before the CDR3 does, and the rest of the CDR3 is filled in from the germline J gene. V is TRBV5-1 and J is TRBJ2-2; 9 bases fit TRBD1. Per germline, CDR1 SGHRS and CDR2 YFSETQ. The junction had 10 bases not matched to a gene; V was cut back by 2 bases and J by 5 bases. This CDR3 is built from 17 residues. The CDR3 reads CASSLGPDRGDTGELFF. Partial CDR3 DNA: TGCGCCAGCAGCTTAGGACCCGACAGGGGGGATACCGGGGAG.

A note on this clone: Read sequence stops 3 residues before the CDR3 end, and the germline J gene provides the missing end. The chain couples TRBV6-1 to TRBJ1-2, with D possibly TRBD1 on 5 matching bases. The germline CDR1 and CDR2 sequences are MNHNS and SASEGT. The CDR3 covers 15 residues. CDR3 loop: CASSVQSGGTDTYTF. CDR3 DNA, as far as it was read: TGTGCCAGCAGTGTTCAGAGCGGGGGTACAGATACC.

Comment on this clone: The read gets to within 3 residues of the CDR3 end, and the germline J gene fills in the rest. The genes are TRBV19 and TRBJ2-2, with D perhaps TRBD1 (6 bases). This CDR3 has 14 amino acids. V dropped 6 bases and J dropped 1 base, with 9 bases sitting between them. CDR1 is LNHDA and CDR2 is SQIVND in the germline V gene (reference sequence). CDR3 residues: CASREQGNTGELFF. CDR3 DNA, as far as it was read: TGTGCCAGTAGGGAACAGGGGAACACCGGGGAG.

In the case of this clone: An end of the junction does not agree with germline; a read error may underlie this. The read halts 3 residues ahead of the CDR3 end, with the missing end drawn from the germline J gene. This chain joins TRBV7-7 and TRBJ2-4; D might be TRBD1 (6 bases). Germline CDR1 SSHAT, CDR2 FNYEAQ (reference sequence). This CDR3 has 13 amino acids. The CDR3 bases that were read are TGTGCTAGCAAATGGACAGCGAACTATGGT. Residues: CASKWTANYG. The full CDR3 reads CASKWTANYGQYF.

In regard to this clone: The read halts 3 residues ahead of the CDR3 end, with the missing end drawn from the germline J gene. The genes are TRBV30 and TRBJ2-5, with D tentatively TRBD2 (7 bases). Germline-derived CDR1 and CDR2 are GTSNPN and SVGIG (reference sequence). Trimming pared 2 bases from V and 4 bases from J, leaving 11 bases between. The CDR3 runs to 13 residues. Incomplete CDR3 DNA: TGTGCCTGGAGTTCGGGGGGCAGAGAGACC. It yields the protein CAWSSGGRET. The full CDR3 protein is CAWSSGGRETQYF.

To note about this clone: The read terminates 3 residues ahead of where the CDR3 ends, so the germline J gene completes it. The chain is built from TRBV19 and TRBJ2-3; perhaps TRBD2 as D (6 bases). The CDR3 covers 11 residues. Per the germline V gene, CDR1 is LNHDA and CDR2 is SQIVND (reference sequence). This CDR3 reads CASRWGETQYF. Partial CDR3 DNA: TGTGCCAGTCGGTGGGGGGAGACG.

With respect to this clone: From the germline J gene comes the end of the CDR3, since the read stops 3 residues before it. The chain uses TRBV7-9 and TRBJ1-2; tentatively, D is TRBD1 (6 bases). There are 13 residues in the CDR3. The germline gives CDR1 SEHNR, CDR2 FQNEAQ (reference sequence). CDR3 sequence reads: CASSPREGDDYTF. CDR3 DNA (partial): TGTGCCAGCAGCCCCCGAGAGGGGGATGAC.

On this clone: The CDR3 end is not reached by the read, which stops 3 residues before it; the germline J gene fills it in. The chain combines TRBV2 with TRBJ2-5; 10 bases fit TRBD2. CDR1 and CDR2 (germline): SNHLY, FYNNEI. The CDR3 loop spans 19 amino acids. CDR3 DNA (partial): TGTGCCAGGGCCTCGGAGGGCCTAGCGGGGGATGGGGACACAGATACC. Translating it yields CARASEGLAGDGDTDT. Given in full, the CDR3 is CARASEGLAGDGDTDTQYF.

Comment on this clone: The read stops 3 residues short of the end of the CDR3; the missing end is completed from the germline J gene. The gene calls are TRBV18 and TRBJ2-7; 9 nucleotides match TRBD2. V lost 6 bases to trimming and J lost 5 bases; unmatched junction nucleotides: 14. Germline CDR1 is KGHSH and CDR2 is LQKENI. This CDR3 comprises 16 residues. The sequenced CDR3 bases are TGTGCCAGCTCCCCAAACCTAGCGGGACTGGGGGACGAG. It yields the protein CASSPNLAGLGDE. The CDR3, in full, reads CASSPNLAGLGDEQYF.

A word on this clone: At one end, the junction sequence differs from germline, possibly due to a read error. Read data end 3 residues before the CDR3 end; the end is taken from the germline J gene. The gene calls are TRBV7-7 and TRBJ2-2; TRBD1 matches 10 bases. This CDR3 region has 16 residues. The germline CDR1 and CDR2 sequences are SSHAT and FNYEAQ (reference sequence). CDR3 region: CASSLPGTGATGELFF. The sequenced part of the CDR3 DNA is TGTGCTAGCAGCCTCCCCGGGACAGGGGCCACCGGGGAG.

As concerns this clone: Read coverage stops 3 residues before the CDR3 terminus; the germline J gene supplies the remainder. The chain links TRBV30 to TRBJ2-3, with a possible D match to TRBD1 (8 bases). The CDR3 is 15 residues long. The germline CDR1 and CDR2 sequences are GTSNPN and SVGIG (reference sequence). CDR3 sequence: CAWSRYRGGGETQYF. The covered CDR3 bases are TGTGCCTGGAGTCGATACAGGGGGGGAGGAGAGACG.

A word on this clone: The read is 3 residues too short to cover the CDR3 end, so that end is filled in from the germline J gene. J is TRBJ1-1 and V is TRBV7-9; D ambiguous. The germline V gene has CDR1 SEHNR and CDR2 FQNEAQ (reference sequence). V was shortened by 7 bases and J by 2 bases, with 14 bases between the two germline ends. The CDR3 sequence is 14 residues long. The CDR3 DNA, read in part, is TGTGCCAGCACCACCGGGGAACTAAACACTGAA. This sequence encodes CASTTGELNTE. The complete CDR3 protein is CASTTGELNTEAFF.

On this clone itself: Read data end 3 residues before the CDR3 end; the end is taken from the germline J gene. The chain joins TRBV5-1 to TRBJ1-2; 8 positions match TRBD1. From germline, CDR1 is SGHRS and CDR2 YFSETQ. The CDR3 is 14 residues long. With 4 bases clipped from V and 3 bases from J, the junction kept 5 bases outside the gene matches. The CDR3 here is CASSRDRWDYGYTF. CDR3 bases read: TGCGCCAGCAGCCGGGACAGGTGGGACTATGGC. Together with reference TRBV5-1 and TRBJ1-2, the CDR3 gives the full variable domain: KAGVTQTPRYLIKTRGQQVTLSCSPISGHRSVSWYQQTPGQGLQFLFEYFSETQRNKGNFPGRFSGRQFSNSRSEMNVSTLELGDSALYLCASSRDRWDYGYTFGSGTRLTVV.

Details on this clone: The sequence runs out 3 residues before the end of the CDR3; the remainder is reconstructed from the germline J gene. The chain recombines TRBV20-1 with TRBJ2-3, with 14 bases fitting TRBD2. The J segment lost 3 bases and the V segment lost 1 base, leaving 18 bases of the junction unmatched. The CDR3 is 21 residues long. Per the germline V gene, CDR1 is DFQATT and CDR2 is SNEGSKA (reference sequence). The part of the CDR3 DNA that was read is TGCAGTGCTAGAGCCCCCCCAGGGACTAGCGGGGGAGACATGAAGACAGATACG. Translation gives CSARAPPGTSGGDMKTDT. The entire CDR3 is CSARAPPGTSGGDMKTDTQYF.

A word on this clone: The read ends 3 residues early relative to the CDR3; the germline J gene fills the gap. J is TRBJ1-5 and V is TRBV30; no reliable D call. V shed 1 base and J shed 6 bases, with 10 bases lying between them. Germline V CDR1 and CDR2: GTSNPN, SVGIG (reference sequence). This CDR3 is 13 amino acids long. Partial CDR3 DNA: TGTGCCTGGAGTGGGACTCGGGGTCAGCCC. As protein: CAWSGTRGQP. The CDR3 in full is CAWSGTRGQPQHF.

For this clone: The CDR3 extends 3 residues past the end of the read, so its final part is completed from the germline J gene. The gene calls are TRBV11-1 and TRBJ1-1, with 9 nucleotides matching TRBD1. The CDR3 loop spans 15 amino acids. V lost 7 bases to trimming and J lost 5 bases; unmatched junction nucleotides: 11. Germline loops: CDR1 SGHAT, CDR2 FQDESV (reference sequence). CDR3 amino acids: CASTRGGTGRTEAFF. The CDR3 DNA, read in part, is TGTGCCAGCACTCGAGGGGGGACAGGGAGAACTGAA.

With respect to this clone: From the germline J gene comes the end of the CDR3, since the read stops 3 residues before it. The chain has TRBV5-1 and TRBJ2-6; 7 bases agree with TRBD1. The CDR3 length is 16 residues. CDR1 SGHRS and CDR2 YFSETQ come from the germline V gene. The V segment lost 3 bases and the J segment 0 bases; nucleotides outside the gene matches: 3. The CDR3 spells CASSSGQNSGANVLTF. CDR3 DNA (partial): TGCGCCAGCAGCTCGGGACAGAACTCTGGGGCCAACGTC. Full variable domain (outside the CDR3, taken from reference TRBV5-1 and TRBJ2-6): KAGVTQTPRYLIKTRGQQVTLSCSPISGHRSVSWYQQTPGQGLQFLFEYFSETQRNKGNFPGRFSGRQFSNSRSEMNVSTLELGDSALYLCASSSGQNSGANVLTFGAGSRLTVL.

Comment on this clone: Relative to the germline gene, one junction end is altered; a read error may explain this. Read data end 3 residues before the CDR3 end; the end is taken from the germline J gene. The rearrangement joins TRBV7-7 to TRBJ1-2; 10 bases fit TRBD1. Germline CDR1 and CDR2: SSHAT and FNYEAQ (reference sequence). The CDR3 spans 15 residues. CDR3 protein: CASSLGTGVYNDYTF. CDR3 DNA, as far as it was read: TGTGCTAGCAGCTTAGGGACAGGGGTCTACAATGAC. Full variable domain (rest looked up from reference TRBV7-7 and TRBJ1-2): GAGVSQSPRYKVTKRGQDVTLRCDPISSHATLYWYQQALGQGPEFLTYFNYEAQPDKSGLPSDRFSAERPEGSISTLTIQRTEQRDSAMYRCASSLGTGVYNDYTFGSGTRLTVV.

A note on this clone: The sequence runs out 3 residues before the end of the CDR3; the remainder is reconstructed from the germline J gene. The chain recombines TRBV7-8 with TRBJ1-1; D unclear. The CDR3 runs 15 residues. Germline V gene data show CDR1 as SGHVS and CDR2 as FQNEAQ. V lost 1 base, J lost 2 bases, and 11 bases lay in between. The CDR3 loop reads CASSLERLVNTEAFF. CDR3 DNA (partial): TGTGCCAGCAGCTTAGAGAGGCTTGTCAACACTGAA.

Worth noting for this clone: The read terminates 3 residues before the CDR3 end, so the remaining end is supplied by the germline J gene. This chain uses TRBV19 with TRBJ2-2; 14 positions agree with TRBD2. Germline V gene lookup returns CDR1 LNHDA and CDR2 SQIVND (reference sequence). J was trimmed by 4 bases and V by 5 bases; bases with no gene match: 3. This CDR3 comprises 16 residues. The CDR3 DNA, read in part, is TGTGCCAGTAGTCGACTAGCGGGAGGGCCCACCGGGGAG. Translation gives CASSRLAGGPTGE. The complete CDR3 sequence is CASSRLAGGPTGELFF. Combining the CDR3 with reference TRBV19 and TRBJ2-2 gives the whole variable domain DGGITQSPKYLFRKEGQNVTLSCEQNLNHDAMYWYRQDPGQGLRLIYYSQIVNDFQKGDIAEGYSVSREKKESFPLTVTSAQKNPTAFYLCASSRLAGGPTGELFFGEGSRLTVL.

The CDR3 is CASSLGRNEGYTF. The CDR3 bases that were read are TGTGCCAGCAGCTTAGGCAGGAACGAAGGC. The rearrangement uses TRBV7-8 and TRBJ1-2; no reliable D call. The read terminates 3 residues ahead of where the CDR3 ends, so the germline J gene completes it. Germline CDR1 is SGHVS and CDR2 is FQNEAQ. This CDR3 has 13 residues.

Worth noting for this clone: The read ends 3 residues early relative to the CDR3; the germline J gene fills the gap. The rearrangement joins TRBV30 to TRBJ1-1, with D perhaps matching TRBD1 (6 bases). V was cut by 4 bases and J by 2 bases, with 14 bases left in between. Germline V lookup: CDR1 GTSNPN, CDR2 SVGIG (reference sequence). The CDR3 length is 14 residues. CDR3 amino acids: CAWTRGGGNTEAFF. The covered CDR3 bases are TGTGCCTGGACGAGAGGAGGGGGTAACACTGAA.

Remarks on this clone: The read comes to an end 3 residues before the CDR3 does, leaving the germline J gene to fill in the end. The chain is built from TRBV6-1 and TRBJ2-7, with D perhaps matching TRBD1 or TRBD2 (5 bases each). CDR1 is MNHNS, CDR2 SASEGT, per germline. CDR3 length: 14 residues. Trimming shortened V by 2 bases and J by 4 bases, and 12 bases separated the two germline ends. CDR3 amino acids: CASSESAREYEQYF. The CDR3 DNA, read in part, is TGTGCCAGCAGTGAAAGCGCCAGGGAGTACGAG.

Comment on this clone: The read falls 3 residues short of the CDR3 end, and the missing part is taken from the germline J gene. V and J are TRBV9 and TRBJ2-7; TRBD1 might be the D (6 bases). Germline lookup yields CDR1 SGDLS and CDR2 YYNGEE. The germline V and J ends were trimmed by 1 base and 0 bases, with 11 bases remaining between them. CDR3 length: 15 residues. The sequenced CDR3 bases are TGTGCCAGCAGCGTATGGGACACGTCCTCCTACGAG. This codes for CASSVWDTSSYE. The CDR3 reads in full as CASSVWDTSSYEQYF.

Notes on this clone: The CDR3 end falls 3 residues outside the read, so it is completed with the germline J gene. This chain joins TRBV7-2 and TRBJ2-3; weak D call: TRBD2 (7 bases). The CDR3 is 14 residues long. Per the germline V gene, CDR1 is SGHTA and CDR2 is FQGNSA. CDR3 in amino acids: CASSWGPGGETQYF. The sequenced CDR3 bases are TGTGCCAGCAGCTGGGGGCCGGGGGGAGAGACG.

A word on this clone: The CDR3 is cut off 3 residues early in the read; its end comes from the germline J gene. This chain connects TRBV20-1 to TRBJ1-6; weak D call: TRBD1 (6 bases). CDR1 is DFQATT, CDR2 SNEGSKA, per germline (reference sequence). Trimming cost V 1 base and J 9 bases, with 16 bases left between them. This CDR3 spans 15 amino acids. The chain's CDR3 is CSARGRQVTGSPLHF. The CDR3 bases that were read are TGCAGTGCTAGAGGCCGACAGGTTACGGGTTCACCC.

As regards this clone: The read ends 3 residues shy of where the CDR3 ends; the end is completed using the germline J gene. The chain recombines TRBV10-3 with TRBJ2-3; 7 nucleotides match TRBD2. The germline V gene encodes CDR1 ENHRY and CDR2 SYGVKD. V was clipped by 10 bases and J by 3 bases; unmatched bases: 10. The CDR3 extends over 14 amino acids. The covered CDR3 bases are TGTGCCACCCAGGGAGGGCCGTCGACAGATACG. Translation gives CATQGGPSTDT. The full CDR3 reads CATQGGPSTDTQYF.

Of note for this clone: The missing CDR3 end, 3 residues past where the read stops, is filled in from the germline J gene. The rearrangement links TRBV7-2 to TRBJ2-1, with 8 bases that match TRBD2. V lost 4 bases to trimming and J lost 9 bases; unmatched junction nucleotides: 8. The CDR3 consists of 14 residues. The germline V gene encodes CDR1 SGHTA and CDR2 FQGNSA. The part of the CDR3 DNA that was read is TGTGCCAGCAGCTCGACGGGGGGGAGGGTTGAG. This encodes CASSSTGGRVE. The CDR3 in full is CASSSTGGRVEQFF.

On this clone: The CDR3 extends 3 residues past the end of the read, so its final part is completed from the germline J gene. The rearrangement links TRBV12-5 to TRBJ2-3; D unresolved. The V and J ends lost 1 base and 0 bases respectively, with 8 bases between them. The length of the CDR3 is 15 residues. CDR1 LGHNT and CDR2 FRNRAP come from the germline V gene. The part of the CDR3 DNA that was read is TGTGCTAGTGGTTTGGAGGAGACTAGCACAGATACG. It encodes CASGLEETSTDT. The entire CDR3 protein is CASGLEETSTDTQYF. Using reference TRBV12-5 and TRBJ2-3 for the parts outside the CDR3, the full variable domain is DARVTQTPRHKVTEMGQEVTMRCQPILGHNTVFWYRQTMMQGLELLAYFRNRAPLDDSGMPKDRFSAEMPDATLATLKIQPSEPRDSAVYFCASGLEETSTDTQYFGPGTRLTVL.